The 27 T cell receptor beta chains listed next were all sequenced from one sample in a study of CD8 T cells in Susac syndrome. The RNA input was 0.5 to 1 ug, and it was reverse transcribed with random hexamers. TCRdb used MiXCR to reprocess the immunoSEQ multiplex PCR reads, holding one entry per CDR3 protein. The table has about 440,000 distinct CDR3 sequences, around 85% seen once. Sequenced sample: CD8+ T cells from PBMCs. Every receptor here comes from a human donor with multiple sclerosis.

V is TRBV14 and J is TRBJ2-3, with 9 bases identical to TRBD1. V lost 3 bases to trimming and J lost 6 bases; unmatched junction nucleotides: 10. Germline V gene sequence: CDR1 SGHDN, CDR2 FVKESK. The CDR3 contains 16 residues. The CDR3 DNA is TGTGCCAGCAGCCAGGAACAGGGGGCTCCGTCGGATACGCAGTATTTT. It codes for CASSQEQGAPSDTQYF.

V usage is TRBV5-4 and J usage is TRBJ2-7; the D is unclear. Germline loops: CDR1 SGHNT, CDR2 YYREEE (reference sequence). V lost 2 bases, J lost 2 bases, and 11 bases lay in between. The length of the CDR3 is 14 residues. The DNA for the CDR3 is TGTGCCAGCAGCTTTAACCGACACCCCTACGAGCAGTACTTC. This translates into CASSFNRHPYEQYF.

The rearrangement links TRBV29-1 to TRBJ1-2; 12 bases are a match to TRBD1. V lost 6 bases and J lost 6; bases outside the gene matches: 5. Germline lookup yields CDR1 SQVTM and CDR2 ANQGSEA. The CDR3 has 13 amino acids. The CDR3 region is CSVTGTGGHGYTF. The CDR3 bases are TGCAGCGTGACCGGGACAGGGGGCCATGGCTACACCTTC.

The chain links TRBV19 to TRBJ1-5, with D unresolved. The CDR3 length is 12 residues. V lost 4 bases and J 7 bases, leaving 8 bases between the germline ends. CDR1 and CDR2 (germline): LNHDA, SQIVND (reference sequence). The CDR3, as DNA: TGTGCCAGTAGTACTCCGTCCCAGCCCCAGCATTTT. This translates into CASSTPSQPQHF. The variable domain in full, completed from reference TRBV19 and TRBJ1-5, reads DGGITQSPKYLFRKEGQNVTLSCEQNLNHDAMYWYRQDPGQGLRLIYYSQIVNDFQKGDIAEGYSVSREKKESFPLTVTSAQKNPTAFYLCASSTPSQPQHFGDGTRLSIL.

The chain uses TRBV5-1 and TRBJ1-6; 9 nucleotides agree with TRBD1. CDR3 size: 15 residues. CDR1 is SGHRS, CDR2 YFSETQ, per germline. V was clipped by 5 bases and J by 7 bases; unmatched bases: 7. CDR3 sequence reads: CASSPGTGRNSPLHF. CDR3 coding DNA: TGCGCCAGCAGTCCTGGGACAGGGAGAAATTCACCCCTCCACTTT.

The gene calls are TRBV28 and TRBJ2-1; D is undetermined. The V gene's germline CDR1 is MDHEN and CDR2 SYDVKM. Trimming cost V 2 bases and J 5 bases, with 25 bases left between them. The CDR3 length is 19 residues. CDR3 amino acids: CASSLSLHPTNLENNEQFF. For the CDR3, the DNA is TGTGCCAGCAGTTTAAGCCTACACCCTACGAACCTTGAAAACAATGAGCAGTTCTTC.

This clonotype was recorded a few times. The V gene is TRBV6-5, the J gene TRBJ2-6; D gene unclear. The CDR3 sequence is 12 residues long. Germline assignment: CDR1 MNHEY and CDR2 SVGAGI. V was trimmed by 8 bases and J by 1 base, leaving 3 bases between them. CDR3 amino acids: CASGSGANVLTF. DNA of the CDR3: TGTGCCAGCGGGTCTGGGGCCAACGTCCTGACTTTC.

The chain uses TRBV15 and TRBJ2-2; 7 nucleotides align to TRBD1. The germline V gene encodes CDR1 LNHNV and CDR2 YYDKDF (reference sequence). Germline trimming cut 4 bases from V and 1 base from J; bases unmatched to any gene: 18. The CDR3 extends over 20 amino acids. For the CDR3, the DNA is TGTGCCACCAGCACCACACTACGGACAGGCGGATTTAGGAACACCGGGGAGCTGTTTTTT. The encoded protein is CATSTTLRTGGFRNTGELFF.

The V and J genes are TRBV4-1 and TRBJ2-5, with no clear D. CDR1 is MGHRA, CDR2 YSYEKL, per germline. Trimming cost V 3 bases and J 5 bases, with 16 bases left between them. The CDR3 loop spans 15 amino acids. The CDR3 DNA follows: TGCGCCAGCAGCCAGGCGGTCCGAGATGGGGAGACCCAGTACTTC. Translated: CASSQAVRDGETQYF.

Here the CDR3 DNA reads TGTGCCAGCAGTTTCCGACAAGAGCAGTACTTC. As protein: CASSFRQEQYF. The chain uses TRBV28 and TRBJ2-7, with D unresolved. V lost 3 bases and J 7 bases, leaving 7 bases between the germline ends. Germline V gene data show CDR1 as MDHEN and CDR2 as SYDVKM. The CDR3 is made up of 11 amino acids.

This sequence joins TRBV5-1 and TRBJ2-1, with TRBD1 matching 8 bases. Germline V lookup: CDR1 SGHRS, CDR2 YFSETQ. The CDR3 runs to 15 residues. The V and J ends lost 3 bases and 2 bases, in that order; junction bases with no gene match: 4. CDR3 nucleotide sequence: TGCGCCAGCAGCTCGGGACAGGTTCCCTACAATGAGCAGTTCTTC. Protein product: CASSSGQVPYNEQFF.

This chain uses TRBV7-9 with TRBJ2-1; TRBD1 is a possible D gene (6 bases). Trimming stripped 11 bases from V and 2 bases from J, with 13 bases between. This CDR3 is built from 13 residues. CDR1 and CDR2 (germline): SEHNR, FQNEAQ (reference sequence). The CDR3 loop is CAGQGPTYNEQFF. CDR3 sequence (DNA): TGTGCCGGCCAGGGGCCCACCTACAATGAGCAGTTCTTC.

The CDR3 DNA sequence: TGTGCCAGCAGCTTAGAGTCCGGGACCTTTAAAAACATTCAGTACTTC. As protein: CASSLESGTFKNIQYF. This sequence joins TRBV11-2 and TRBJ2-4, with D possibly being TRBD1 or TRBD2 (5 bases each). CDR1 and CDR2 from the germline V gene are SGHAT and FQNNGV. The germline V and J ends were trimmed by 0 bases and 4 bases, with 13 bases remaining between them. The CDR3 covers 16 residues.

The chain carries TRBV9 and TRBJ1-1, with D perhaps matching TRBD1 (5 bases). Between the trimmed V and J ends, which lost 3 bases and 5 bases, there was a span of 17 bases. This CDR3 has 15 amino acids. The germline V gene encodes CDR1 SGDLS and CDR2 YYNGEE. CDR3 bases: TGTGCCAGCAGCGAGAACCTTGGGGGGGGAACTGAAGCTTTCTTT. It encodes CASSENLGGGTEAFF.

CDR3 bases: TGTGCCAGTAGTATAGAATTGCAGGGGCATCTCTATGGCTACACCTTC. This translates into CASSIELQGHLYGYTF. The rearrangement links TRBV19 to TRBJ1-2; a possible D gene is TRBD1 (6 bases). Trimming took 0 bases from V and 4 from J, leaving 15 bases between them. The CDR3 is 16 amino acids. CDR1 and CDR2 from the germline V gene are LNHDA and SQIVND (reference sequence).

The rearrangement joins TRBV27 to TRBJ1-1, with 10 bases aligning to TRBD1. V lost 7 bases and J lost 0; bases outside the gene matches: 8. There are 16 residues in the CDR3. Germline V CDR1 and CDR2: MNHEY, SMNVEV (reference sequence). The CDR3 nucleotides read TGTGCCAGCAAACGGGGGACAGGGGCCCTGAACACTGAAGCTTTCTTT. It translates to CASKRGTGALNTEAFF.

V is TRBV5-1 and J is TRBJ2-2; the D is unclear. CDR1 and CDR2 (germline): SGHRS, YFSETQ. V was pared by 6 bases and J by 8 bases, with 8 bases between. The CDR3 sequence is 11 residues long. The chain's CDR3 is CASKTGGELFF. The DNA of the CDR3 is TGCGCCAGCAAAACGGGTGGGGAGCTGTTTTTT. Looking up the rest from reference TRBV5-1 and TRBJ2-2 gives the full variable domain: KAGVTQTPRYLIKTRGQQVTLSCSPISGHRSVSWYQQTPGQGLQFLFEYFSETQRNKGNFPGRFSGRQFSNSRSEMNVSTLELGDSALYLCASKTGGELFFGEGSRLTVL.

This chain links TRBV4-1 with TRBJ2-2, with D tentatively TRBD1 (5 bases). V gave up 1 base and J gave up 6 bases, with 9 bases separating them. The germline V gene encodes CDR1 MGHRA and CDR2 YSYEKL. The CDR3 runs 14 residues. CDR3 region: CASSQVLGPGELFF. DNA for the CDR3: TGCGCCAGCAGCCAAGTCTTGGGGCCCGGGGAGCTGTTTTTT.

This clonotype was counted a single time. Here the CDR3 DNA reads TGTGCCACCGGGGGCGACAGTCCAGGGGCCAACGTCCTGACTTTC. As protein: CATGGDSPGANVLTF. The chain employs TRBV10-3 and TRBJ2-6, with D perhaps being TRBD1 or TRBD2 (6 bases each). The CDR3 has 15 residues. V lost 10 bases and J 4 bases, leaving 17 bases between the germline ends. CDR1 and CDR2 from the germline V gene are ENHRY and SYGVKD.

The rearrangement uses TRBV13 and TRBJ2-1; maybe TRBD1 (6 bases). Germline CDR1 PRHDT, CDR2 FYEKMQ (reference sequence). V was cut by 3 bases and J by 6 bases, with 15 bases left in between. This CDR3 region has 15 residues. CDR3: CASSFYYDRPNEQFF. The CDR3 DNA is TGTGCCAGCAGCTTCTATTACGACAGGCCCAATGAGCAGTTCTTC.

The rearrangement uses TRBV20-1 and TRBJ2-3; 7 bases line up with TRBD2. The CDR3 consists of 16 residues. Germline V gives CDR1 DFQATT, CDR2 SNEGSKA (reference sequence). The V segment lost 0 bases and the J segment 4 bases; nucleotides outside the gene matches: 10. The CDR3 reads CSARDQAGAWADTQYF. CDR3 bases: TGCAGTGCTAGAGATCAGGCGGGAGCTTGGGCAGATACGCAGTATTTT.

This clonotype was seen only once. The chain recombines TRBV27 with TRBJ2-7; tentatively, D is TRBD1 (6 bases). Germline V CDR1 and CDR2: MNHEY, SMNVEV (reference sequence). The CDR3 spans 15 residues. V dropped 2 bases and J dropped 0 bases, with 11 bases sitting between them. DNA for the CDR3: TGTGCCAGCAGTTTAAGCGCGGACAGCTCCTACGAGCAGTACTTC. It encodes CASSLSADSSYEQYF.

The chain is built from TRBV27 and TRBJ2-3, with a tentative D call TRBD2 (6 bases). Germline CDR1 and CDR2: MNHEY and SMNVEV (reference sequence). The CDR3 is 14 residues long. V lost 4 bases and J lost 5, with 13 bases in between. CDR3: CASSSTSAGDTQYF. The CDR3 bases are TGTGCCAGCAGTTCGACTAGTGCGGGAGATACGCAGTATTTT.

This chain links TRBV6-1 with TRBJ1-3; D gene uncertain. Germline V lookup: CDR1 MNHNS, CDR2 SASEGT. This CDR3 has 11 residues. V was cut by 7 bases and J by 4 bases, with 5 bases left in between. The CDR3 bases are TGTGCCAGCAAGGCAGGAAACACCATATATTTT. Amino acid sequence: CASKAGNTIYF.

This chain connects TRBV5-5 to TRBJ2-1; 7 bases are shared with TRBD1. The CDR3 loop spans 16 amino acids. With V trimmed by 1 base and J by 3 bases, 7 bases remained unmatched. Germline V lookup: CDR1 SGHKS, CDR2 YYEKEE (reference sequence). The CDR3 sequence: CASSLTWTGLYNEQFF. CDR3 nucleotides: TGTGCCAGCAGCTTGACTTGGACAGGTCTCTACAATGAGCAGTTCTTC.

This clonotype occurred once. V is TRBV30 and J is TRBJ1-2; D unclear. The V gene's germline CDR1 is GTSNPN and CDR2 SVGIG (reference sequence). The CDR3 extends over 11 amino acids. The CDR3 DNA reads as TGTGCTGGAACGCTGAACTATGGCTACACCTTC. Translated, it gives CAGTLNYGYTF.

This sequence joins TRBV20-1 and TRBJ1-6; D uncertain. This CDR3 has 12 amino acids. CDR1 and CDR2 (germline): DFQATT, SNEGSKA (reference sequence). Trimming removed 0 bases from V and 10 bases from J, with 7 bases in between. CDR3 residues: CSARDSASPLHF. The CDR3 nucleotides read TGCAGTGCTAGAGACTCGGCCTCACCCCTCCACTTT.